The clone carrying this T cell receptor beta chain was counted between two and nine times. What it binds is not known. This record comes from a study of cytotoxic CD8 clonotypes in ibrutinib-treated CLL. Across the study: For this cohort, patients were ten to twelve relapsed/refractory and about 16 treatment-naive, while under 18 were IGHV unmutated. Response sampling came at median approximately a year of treatment, ranging about 6 to 36 months. Study observations and caveats: Clonality went higher at ibrutinib response and then dropped back toward baseline at progression. Sustained-remission and progressing patients' sampling times differed.

Assay used: immunoSEQ multiplex PCR; TCRdb lists only in-frame clones, some missing. This table has approximately 330,000 clones, roughly 80% appearing once. The germline V gene has CDR1 MGHRA and CDR2 YSYEKL. The CDR3 is 12 amino acids. V was pared by 1 base and J by 6 bases, with 3 bases between. Sequencing used PBMCs, obtained before ibrutinib treatment. The V call is TRBV4-1, the J call TRBJ1-4; D is ambiguous. The TCR sequence derives from a human donor with chronic lymphocytic leukemia. CDR3 nucleotides: TGCGCCAGCAGCCAAGCTCATGAAAAACTGTTTTTT. Residues: CASSQAHEKLFF.